The following is a T cell receptor beta chain sequence with its context. This sample is drawn from a study of blood T cell repertoires in COVID-19. Study-level background: Whether acute or convalescent, the COVID-19 samples came from the United States, Italy and Spain. T cells, B-cell-depleted T cells, or PBMCs provided the cDNA or gDNA that served as material.

As processed by the authors: The assay estimated nucleated cells by amplifying reference gene primers. The table came from immunoSEQ multiplex PCR; TCRdb's copy has only in-frame clones and leaves some out. The V and J calls and clone size come from that table; D and trimming were worked out from the DNA. Of about 220,000 clones detected, around 75% appear once; the ten largest clones hold approximately 5%. The CDR3 runs to 18 residues. The receptor was derived from a human donor in a cohort sampled during active COVID-19. Sequencing was done on a sample of peripheral blood. This chain uses TRBV21-1 with TRBJ2-5; TRBD2 reflects the table's D call only, with no check against the DNA. TRBV21-1 constitutes a pseudogene. CDR3 coding DNA: TGTGCCAGCAGCAAAGATCGGGCTAGCGGGAGGGCCGCAGAGACCCAGTACTTC. Translating gives CASSKDRASGRAAETQYF.